Presented here are 20 T cell receptor beta chains from one specimen sequenced in a study of cytomegalovirus exposure and HLA in healthy donors. Some clones are missing from TCRdb's copy, which holds only in-frame ones; the method was immunoSEQ multiplex PCR. The repertoire holds some 98,000 clones, roughly 90% seen once, with under 6.5% in the top ten. The sequencing sample was made of PBMCs. The source is a man aged 18 to 29 in good health and CMV-seropositive.

J is TRBJ2-7 and V is TRBV19, with a weak D call TRBD1 (5 bases). This CDR3 spans 15 amino acids. CDR1 and CDR2 (germline): LNHDA, SQIVND (reference sequence). With 3 bases removed from V and 1 base from J, the gap between germline ends came to 13 bases. The CDR3, as DNA: TGTGCCAGTAGTATGACAGTGACTGAATCCTACGAGCAGTACTTC. Its protein product is CASSMTVTESYEQYF.

This rearrangement joins TRBV7-8 to TRBJ1-2; TRBD1 aligns across 9 bases. Germline CDR1 is SGHVS and CDR2 is FQNEAQ. Germline trimming cut 5 bases from V and 2 bases from J; bases unmatched to any gene: 6. There are 15 residues in the CDR3. CDR3 DNA: TGTGCCAGCAGCCCAGGGGACAGGGTAAACTATGGCTACACCTTC. It is translated as CASSPGDRVNYGYTF.

This clone was picked up many times. This chain links TRBV6-1 with TRBJ1-5; D unresolved. Deletions cut 4 bases from V and 7 bases from J, with 11 bases between. CDR1 and CDR2 from the germline V gene are MNHNS and SASEGT. This CDR3 is built from 13 residues. CDR3 DNA: TGTGCCAGCAGTGGACTCTCGACCCAGCCCCAGCATTTT. Its protein is CASSGLSTQPQHF.

The chain links TRBV10-3 to TRBJ2-7, with D possibly matching TRBD2 (7 bases). Per the germline V gene, CDR1 is ENHRY and CDR2 is SYGVKD. Trimming took off 2 bases at V and 7 bases at J, with 21 bases between the two ends. This CDR3 is 16 amino acids long. The CDR3 reads CAISEGGARLSEEQYF. The CDR3 DNA sequence: TGTGCCATCAGTGAGGGGGGGGCTCGGCTATCAGAGGAGCAGTACTTC.

V gene TRBV7-8 combines with J gene TRBJ2-3; 10 bases are a match to TRBD1. The J segment lost 1 base and the V segment lost 5 bases, leaving 6 bases of the junction unmatched. Germline loops: CDR1 SGHVS, CDR2 FQNEAQ. This CDR3 region has 16 residues. CDR3 sequence (DNA): TGTGCCAGCAGCCCCGACGGACAGGGGGGCACAGATACGCAGTATTTT. As protein: CASSPDGQGGTDTQYF.

This clone showed up just a few times. The chain joins TRBV10-1 to TRBJ2-1, with D perhaps matching TRBD2 (6 bases). The length of the CDR3 is 14 residues. Trimming cost V 2 bases and J 9 bases, with 14 bases left between them. Germline CDR1 reads WNHNN; CDR2 reads SYGVQD (reference sequence). The CDR3 DNA is TGCGCCAGCAGTGAGGCCCCCCGGGAGTCTGAGCAGTTCTTC. Protein product: CASSEAPRESEQFF.

The chain recombines TRBV6-5 with TRBJ2-7, with a possible D match to TRBD1 (5 bases). V dropped 5 bases and J dropped 0 bases, with 14 bases sitting between them. CDR3 length: 15 amino acids. Germline V gene data show CDR1 as MNHEY and CDR2 as SVGAGI. CDR3: CASSIRPDSSYEQYF. The CDR3 bases are TGTGCCAGCAGTATAAGACCTGACAGCTCCTACGAGCAGTACTTC.

The chain couples TRBV28 to TRBJ2-1; D gene unclear. Trimming took off 8 bases at V and 9 bases at J, with 17 bases between the two ends. Germline loops: CDR1 MDHEN, CDR2 SYDVKM. This CDR3 is 13 amino acids long. CDR3 nucleotide sequence: TGTGCCAGCCGTACTACCCGGAGTGTTGAGCAGTTCTTC. Translated, it gives CASRTTRSVEQFF.

J is TRBJ1-1 and V is TRBV5-1; TRBD1 might be the D (5 bases). The CDR3 runs 16 residues. V was pared by 6 bases and J by 0 bases, with 18 bases between. The germline CDR1 and CDR2 sequences are SGHRS and YFSETQ. The CDR3 DNA sequence: TGCGCCAGCAACCCGGGGGATTCCAATATGAACACTGAAGCTTTCTTT. Protein product: CASNPGDSNMNTEAFF.

The chain couples TRBV6-5 to TRBJ1-2; 8 bases agree with TRBD1. The CDR3 extends over 16 amino acids. The germline V gene encodes CDR1 MNHEY and CDR2 SVGAGI. The V and J ends lost 3 bases and 2 bases, in that order; junction bases with no gene match: 8. The CDR3 sequence: CASSYRGQVGNYGYTF. The CDR3 bases are TGTGCCAGCAGTTATAGGGGACAGGTTGGGAACTATGGCTACACCTTC.

This clone appeared a single time. This sequence joins TRBV27 and TRBJ2-1; 12 nucleotides agree with TRBD2. This CDR3 region has 13 residues. Unmatched junction bases numbered 5, after V lost 5 bases and J lost 12 bases. The germline CDR1 and CDR2 sequences are MNHEY and SMNVEV (reference sequence). The CDR3 DNA reads TGTGCCAGCAGTACCCTAGCGGGAGGGTTGCAGTTCTTC. This gives the protein CASSTLAGGLQFF.

This clone was detected only once. The chain combines TRBV4-2 with TRBJ2-7; 7 bases are a match to TRBD1. The CDR3 extends over 16 amino acids. CDR1 and CDR2 from the germline V gene are LGHNA and YNFKEQ. Trimming removed 4 bases from V and 1 base from J; junction bases left unmatched: 10. CDR3 sequence reads: CASSPIGTATSYEQYF. Written as DNA, the CDR3 is TGTGCCAGCAGCCCGATTGGGACAGCAACGTCCTACGAGCAGTACTTC.

The chain couples TRBV5-1 to TRBJ2-3; maybe TRBD1 (6 bases). Germline V CDR1 and CDR2: SGHRS, YFSETQ. Trimming took 1 base from V and 2 from J, leaving 8 bases between them. The CDR3 totals 14 residues. Written as DNA, the CDR3 is TGCGCCAGCAGCTTGACAGGGACCACAGATACGCAGTATTTT. The encoded protein is CASSLTGTTDTQYF. Supplemented by reference TRBV5-1 and TRBJ2-3, the full variable domain reads KAGVTQTPRYLIKTRGQQVTLSCSPISGHRSVSWYQQTPGQGLQFLFEYFSETQRNKGNFPGRFSGRQFSNSRSEMNVSTLELGDSALYLCASSLTGTTDTQYFGPGTRLTVL.

This clone was detected only a few times. The chain links TRBV6-5 to TRBJ2-3; D not certain. Germline V gene lookup returns CDR1 MNHEY and CDR2 SVGAGI. Trimming shortened V by 8 bases and J by 5 bases, and 14 bases separated the two germline ends. The CDR3 loop spans 13 amino acids. Here the CDR3 reads CASEESYGDTQYF. The DNA of the CDR3 is TGTGCCAGCGAGGAGTCGTATGGAGATACGCAGTATTTT.

The genes are TRBV27 and TRBJ2-7; D perhaps matches TRBD2 (6 bases). CDR1 MNHEY and CDR2 SMNVEV come from the germline V gene (reference sequence). V dropped 10 bases and J dropped 2 bases, with 15 bases sitting between them. The CDR3 contains 13 residues. In DNA form, the CDR3 reads TGTGCCACAAAGGGCGGGGAAGCCTACGAGCAGTACTTC. The encoded protein is CATKGGEAYEQYF.

The chain is built from TRBV7-2 and TRBJ2-3; 9 bases are a match to TRBD2. This CDR3 spans 15 amino acids. V was pared by 1 base and J by 5 bases, with 4 bases of the junction left unmatched. Germline V gene data show CDR1 as SGHTA and CDR2 as FQGNSA. The CDR3 nucleotides are TGTGCCAGCAGCTTAGAGGGACTAGCTAGAGATACGCAGTATTTT. Residues: CASSLEGLARDTQYF.

The chain couples TRBV7-8 to TRBJ2-1; the D is unclear. Between the trimmed V and J ends, which lost 5 bases and 7 bases, there was a span of 12 bases. CDR1 and CDR2 from the germline V gene are SGHVS and FQNEAQ. The CDR3 length is 13 residues. The CDR3 region has the DNA TGTGCCAGCAGCCCCCTTTTGAGTAATGAGCAGTTCTTC. Its translation: CASSPLLSNEQFF.

For this clone: The missing conserved phenylalanine or tryptophan at the end of this CDR3 makes a read error likely. The DNA is omitted, as the CDR3 cannot be located on it reliably, and the CDR3 follows TCRdb's listing. The chain joins TRBV28 to TRBJ2-7; no DNA check was done on the table's D call, TRBD1. CDR1 MDHEN and CDR2 SYDVKM come from the germline V gene. The CDR3 sequence runs 11 residues, both termini included. Here the CDR3 reads CASSSAQGAML.

The rearrangement links TRBV27 to TRBJ1-1; 7 bases fit TRBD1. V was clipped by 5 bases and J by 1 base; unmatched bases: 7. CDR1 is MNHEY and CDR2 is SMNVEV in the germline V gene (reference sequence). The CDR3 is 15 residues long. The CDR3: CASSPGTVPNTEAFF. CDR3 nucleotide sequence: TGTGCCAGCAGTCCAGGGACAGTTCCGAACACTGAAGCTTTCTTT.

The chain has TRBV10-3 and TRBJ1-6; a weak D match, TRBD1 (5 bases). V lost 6 bases and J 5 bases, leaving 14 bases between the germline ends. Germline V gene lookup returns CDR1 ENHRY and CDR2 SYGVKD. The CDR3 has 15 residues. The CDR3 DNA follows: TGTGCCATCAGCGGGGGGGGATCGAATAATTCACCCCTCCACTTT. This gives the protein CAISGGGSNNSPLHF.